These 32 T cell receptor beta chains were all obtained from the same sample, sequenced in a study of shared clonotypes between healthy human individuals (TCRdb year 2020). Library preparation used the immunoSEQ multiplex PCR assay. TCRdb limited this immuneACCESS table to in-frame rearrangements with V and J called. A share of clones is missing; checked studies link under half to unresolved V genes, and the rest is unexplained. The sample table holds around 2.1 million clones, of which approximately 94% were seen once. The biggest ten clones account for 0.13% of the sample. The sample consisted of naive CD4+ T cells sorted from blood. The sample's cell subset or site label is to be understood as: CD45RA+ positively selected. The receptors shown here come from a man younger than 35 in good health.

The chain has TRBV15 and TRBJ2-7, with a weak D call TRBD2 (6 bases). V lost 3 bases to trimming and J lost 4 bases, with 22 bases between them. Germline loops: CDR1 LNHNV, CDR2 YYDKDF (reference sequence). The CDR3 is 17 residues long. The CDR3, as DNA: TGTGCCACCAGCAGGTCAAGACTGGGCGGGAACGGTTACGAGCAGTACTTC. Residues: CATSRSRLGGNGYEQYF.

The V gene is TRBV18, the J gene TRBJ2-2, with a weak D call TRBD2 (5 bases). CDR1 KGHSH and CDR2 LQKENI come from the germline V gene. CDR3 length: 15 amino acids. Trimming took 0 bases from V and 2 from J, leaving 7 bases between them. The CDR3 bases are TGTGCCAGCTCACCACCCCTAGCTAACACCGGGGAGCTGTTTTTT. Protein sequence: CASSPPLANTGELFF.

The gene calls are TRBV2 and TRBJ1-6; D may be TRBD1 (5 bases). The CDR3 loop spans 16 amino acids. Trimming removed 6 bases at V and 5 bases at J, with 17 bases between. Germline CDR1 SNHLY, CDR2 FYNNEI. CDR3 nucleotide sequence: TGTGCCAGCAGCTTGGCAGGGCTGATGAATAATTCACCCCTCCACTTT. This sequence encodes CASSLAGLMNNSPLHF.

The V call is TRBV4-2, the J call TRBJ2-4; 10 positions agree with TRBD1. Looked up from germline, CDR1 is LGHNA and CDR2 is YNFKEQ. This CDR3 has 19 residues. Trimming at V came to 0 bases and at J to 0 bases, leaving 8 bases not matched to a gene. The CDR3: CASSQEGQGSLLAKNIQYF. CDR3 in DNA: TGTGCCAGCAGCCAAGAGGGACAGGGGTCCTTACTAGCCAAAAACATTCAGTACTTC.

Only one count was recorded for this clone. V gene TRBV2 combines with J gene TRBJ2-5; 7 bases are shared with TRBD1. V lost 4 bases, J lost 7 bases, and 6 bases stayed unmatched. The germline V gene encodes CDR1 SNHLY and CDR2 FYNNEI. The CDR3 totals 13 residues. CDR3 amino acids: CASSAQGVGTQYF. For the CDR3, the DNA is TGTGCCAGCAGTGCCCAGGGGGTTGGGACCCAGTACTTC.

In nucleotides, the CDR3 is TGTGCCAGTAGTTCAATCAATCAGCCCCAGCATTTT. Encoded protein: CASSSINQPQHF. The V gene is TRBV19, the J gene TRBJ1-5; D gene unclear. The CDR3 is 12 residues long. Germline assignment: CDR1 LNHDA and CDR2 SQIVND (reference sequence). Between the trimmed V and J ends, which lost 5 bases and 3 bases, there was a span of 5 bases.

The chain is built from TRBV2 and TRBJ2-1; TRBD2 matches 13 bases. Germline values: CDR1 SNHLY, CDR2 FYNNEI. The CDR3 has 18 amino acids. J gave up 0 bases and V 6 bases, and 8 bases lay outside the gene matches. The CDR3 region is CASSDLGLAGNSYNEQFF. DNA of the CDR3: TGTGCCAGCAGCGACCTGGGACTAGCGGGGAACTCCTACAATGAGCAGTTCTTC.

The chain is built from TRBV19 and TRBJ1-4, with D hard to call. V shed 10 bases and J shed 8 bases, with 20 bases lying between them. The CDR3 spans 14 residues. Looked up from germline, CDR1 is LNHDA and CDR2 is SQIVND (reference sequence). CDR3 DNA sequence: TGTGCCACCAACCCATCCAGACAAGAAGAAAAACTGTTTTTT. This gives the protein CATNPSRQEEKLFF.

This clone was seen only once. The CDR3 here is CASSQHDSYEQYF. CDR3 DNA: TGCGCCAGCAGCCAACATGACTCCTACGAGCAGTACTTC. The rearrangement joins TRBV4-3 to TRBJ2-7; no reliable D call. This CDR3 region has 13 residues. V lost 2 bases to trimming and J lost 0 bases, with 5 bases between them. CDR1 is LGHNA and CDR2 is YSLEER in the germline V gene.

The chain couples TRBV6-6 to TRBJ1-2; no definite D call. In germline, CDR1 is MNHNY, CDR2 SVGAGI (reference sequence). V was clipped by 1 base and J by 6 bases, with 6 bases between them. The CDR3 covers 12 residues. CDR3 sequence (DNA): TGTGCCAGCAGTTACTTATCGAATGGCTACACCTTC. It translates to CASSYLSNGYTF.

Here the CDR3 DNA reads TGTGCCAGCAGCTTCGAAGGCGGACAGGATTGGAAACTGTTTTTT. Translated, it gives CASSFEGGQDWKLFF. The chain links TRBV7-9 to TRBJ1-4; 7 bases are shared with TRBD1. This CDR3 has 15 residues. Per the germline V gene, CDR1 is SEHNR and CDR2 is FQNEAQ (reference sequence). With 3 bases clipped from V and 11 bases from J, the junction kept 12 bases outside the gene matches.

This clone has only one observation. The chain is built from TRBV2 and TRBJ1-1; D unresolved. Trimming removed 7 bases at V and 1 base at J, with 7 bases between. The CDR3 is 12 amino acids. Looked up from germline, CDR1 is SNHLY and CDR2 is FYNNEI. DNA of the CDR3: TGTGCCAGCACAAAGGAGAACACTGAAGCTTTCTTT. Residues: CASTKENTEAFF.

The rearrangement joins TRBV19 to TRBJ1-1, with a weak D call TRBD1 (5 bases). CDR1 is LNHDA and CDR2 is SQIVND in the germline V gene (reference sequence). Deletions cut 4 bases from V and 5 bases from J, with 11 bases between. The CDR3 totals 13 residues. CDR3 in amino acids: CASSTAGRTEAFF. The CDR3 coding sequence is TGTGCCAGTAGTACGGCAGGGAGGACTGAAGCTTTCTTT. The whole variable domain, filled in from reference TRBV19 and TRBJ1-1, reads DGGITQSPKYLFRKEGQNVTLSCEQNLNHDAMYWYRQDPGQGLRLIYYSQIVNDFQKGDIAEGYSVSREKKESFPLTVTSAQKNPTAFYLCASSTAGRTEAFFGQGTRLTVV.

As concerns this clone: The same CDR3 also results from other DNA sequences found in this sample. The chain combines TRBV6-1 with TRBJ1-6; D uncertain. Germline lookup yields CDR1 MNHNS and CDR2 SASEGT. The CDR3 sequence is 14 residues long. Deletions cut 4 bases from V and 0 bases from J, with 4 bases between. CDR3: CASSGSSYNSPLHF. CDR3 DNA: TGTGCCAGCAGTGGGAGCTCCTATAATTCACCCCTCCACTTT.

The chain joins TRBV5-1 to TRBJ1-1; 11 bases map to TRBD1. J was trimmed by 8 bases and V by 4 bases; bases with no gene match: 4. Germline assignment: CDR1 SGHRS and CDR2 YFSETQ. The CDR3 is made up of 13 amino acids. CDR3 coding DNA: TGCGCCAGCAGCCTGGACAGGGGGCGGGAAGCTTTCTTT. Translated, it gives CASSLDRGREAFF.

The CDR3 sequence is CASSADGYNGNNEQFF. As DNA, the CDR3 is TGCGCCAGCAGCGCGGACGGCTACAATGGGAACAATGAGCAGTTCTTC. The V call is TRBV5-1, the J call TRBJ2-1, with D uncertain. Per the germline V gene, CDR1 is SGHRS and CDR2 is YFSETQ. The CDR3 is 16 residues long. The V gene lost 4 bases and the J gene lost 5 bases, with 19 bases spanning the gap.

The rearrangement links TRBV6-5 to TRBJ1-4; unclear D gene. This CDR3 is built from 13 residues. The V gene lost 5 bases and the J gene lost 5 bases, with 9 bases spanning the gap. Germline V gene data show CDR1 as MNHEY and CDR2 as SVGAGI. CDR3 DNA: TGTGCCAGCAGTCGGAGGGAAAATGAAAAACTGTTTTTT. Translation: CASSRRENEKLFF.

The gene calls are TRBV19 and TRBJ2-4; either TRBD1 or TRBD2 may fit D (6 bases each). The CDR3 contains 14 residues. Per the germline V gene, CDR1 is LNHDA and CDR2 is SQIVND (reference sequence). V was trimmed by 7 bases and J by 2 bases, leaving 12 bases between them. CDR3 amino acids: CASTQGGTKNIQYF. As DNA, the CDR3 is TGTGCCAGTACCCAAGGGGGGACCAAAAACATTCAGTACTTC. The full variable domain, with the rest looked up from reference TRBV19 and TRBJ2-4, is DGGITQSPKYLFRKEGQNVTLSCEQNLNHDAMYWYRQDPGQGLRLIYYSQIVNDFQKGDIAEGYSVSREKKESFPLTVTSAQKNPTAFYLCASTQGGTKNIQYFGAGTRLSVL.

This chain connects TRBV6-5 to TRBJ2-3; a weak D match, TRBD1 (6 bases). The V gene's germline CDR1 is MNHEY and CDR2 SVGAGI. The germline V and J ends were trimmed by 8 bases and 6 bases, with 9 bases remaining between them. The CDR3 sequence is 11 residues long. Written as DNA, the CDR3 is TGTGCCAGCCTTAGGGGGGATACGCAGTATTTT. Translated: CASLRGDTQYF.

As concerns this clone: Because the CDR3 is missing its conserved closing phenylalanine or tryptophan, this is likely a read error. No DNA is shown, since the ends of the CDR3 on it are uncertain; the CDR3 is the one TCRdb lists. The rearrangement uses TRBV7-9 and TRBJ2-4. With termini counted, the CDR3 has 8 amino acids. Germline V gene lookup returns CDR1 SEHNR and CDR2 FQNEAQ (reference sequence). The CDR3 spells CASSYLPP.

This clone came up once. The chain combines TRBV30 with TRBJ1-3; D unresolved. This CDR3 comprises 12 residues. V lost 2 bases, J lost 4 bases, and 6 bases lay in between. Germline values: CDR1 GTSNPN, CDR2 SVGIG (reference sequence). CDR3 DNA sequence: TGTGCCTGGAGTTTTCCCGGAAACACCATATATTTT. This translates into CAWSFPGNTIYF.

The rearrangement uses TRBV5-6 and TRBJ2-1; 9 bases match TRBD2. Trimming cost V 0 bases and J 16 bases; bases outside gene matches: 11. Germline values: CDR1 SGHDT, CDR2 YYEEEE. The CDR3 loop spans 14 amino acids. The CDR3 region is CASSLGLPSGTTFF. CDR3 nucleotide sequence: TGTGCCAGCAGCTTGGGTCTCCCTAGCGGGACAACCTTCTTC. Drawing the rest from reference TRBV5-6 and TRBJ2-1, the complete variable domain is DAGVTQSPTHLIKTRGQQVTLRCSPKSGHDTVSWYQQALGQGPQFIFQYYEEEERQRGNFPDRFSGHQFPNYSSELNVNALLLGDSALYLCASSLGLPSGTTFFGPGTRLTVL.

This chain joins TRBV7-9 and TRBJ2-4; tentative D call: TRBD2 (5 bases). Germline CDR1 reads SEHNR; CDR2 reads FQNEAQ (reference sequence). The CDR3 is 11 residues long. V shed 8 bases and J shed 8 bases, with 10 bases lying between them. The CDR3 is CASEGVDIQYF. CDR3 nucleotides: TGTGCCAGCGAGGGAGTAGACATTCAGTACTTC.

The V gene is TRBV7-2, the J gene TRBJ2-2, with 7 positions matching TRBD1. Germline assignment: CDR1 SGHTA and CDR2 FQGNSA. CDR3 length equals 16 residues. V dropped 2 bases and J dropped 5; count of bases not matched to a gene: 8. The CDR3 region is CASSLSGDRETGELFF. CDR3 sequence (DNA): TGTGCCAGCAGCTTAAGCGGTGACAGGGAAACCGGGGAGCTGTTTTTT.

CDR3 sequence reads: CASSRTGNTEAFF. The CDR3 DNA reads TGTGCCAGCAGCCGGACGGGGAACACTGAAGCTTTCTTT. The chain recombines TRBV7-9 with TRBJ1-1; no firm D call. CDR1 and CDR2 from the germline V gene are SEHNR and FQNEAQ (reference sequence). The length of the CDR3 is 13 residues. V lost 5 bases to trimming and J lost 1 base, with 8 bases between them.

This clone was detected a few times. The chain has TRBV6-6 and TRBJ2-2; D gene ambiguous. Germline-derived CDR1 and CDR2 are MNHNY and SVGAGI (reference sequence). This CDR3 has 13 amino acids. Trimming removed 7 bases from V and 0 bases from J, with 6 bases in between. Here the CDR3 reads CASILANTGELFF. CDR3 nucleotide sequence: TGTGCCAGCATCCTAGCGAACACCGGGGAGCTGTTTTTT.

This chain uses TRBV6-1 with TRBJ2-7; D is possibly TRBD1 (5 bases). The germline gives CDR1 MNHNS, CDR2 SASEGT. Between the trimmed V and J ends, which lost 2 bases and 0 bases, there was a span of 14 bases. CDR3 length: 16 amino acids. The CDR3 region is CASSERFWGSSYEQYF. The CDR3 bases are TGTGCCAGCAGTGAACGGTTTTGGGGCAGCTCCTACGAGCAGTACTTC.

The V gene is TRBV6-1, the J gene TRBJ2-5; D might be TRBD1 (6 bases). The CDR3 has 15 amino acids. Trimming removed 7 bases at V and 3 bases at J, with 18 bases between. CDR1 MNHNS and CDR2 SASEGT come from the germline V gene. The CDR3 DNA reads TGTGCCAGCATTTCTTCAGGGGCAGGGGAAGAGACCCAGTACTTC. Protein product: CASISSGAGEETQYF.

CDR3 nucleotides: TGTGCCAGCAGCCAAGAGACGCGTCGGAACACTGAAGCTTTCTTT. It codes for CASSQETRRNTEAFF. This chain links TRBV4-2 with TRBJ1-1; D call uncertain. This CDR3 region has 15 residues. CDR1 is LGHNA, CDR2 YNFKEQ, per germline. V was pared by 0 bases and J by 1 base, with 9 bases between.

About this clone: This CDR3 is also generated by other DNA sequences in the sample. The V call is TRBV7-9, the J call TRBJ2-2; D is undetermined. This CDR3 is 13 amino acids long. The germline CDR1 and CDR2 sequences are SEHNR and FQNEAQ (reference sequence). V lost 5 bases to trimming and J lost 5 bases, with 9 bases between them. CDR3 bases: TGTGCCAGCAGCCCCAGAAGGACCGGGGAGCTGTTTTTT. Its protein product is CASSPRRTGELFF.

This chain joins TRBV9 and TRBJ2-7; the D gene is possibly TRBD1 (5 bases). Germline V gene data show CDR1 as SGDLS and CDR2 as YYNGEE. The CDR3 consists of 14 residues. The ends were cut back, 3 bases at V and 2 bases at J, with 12 bases in the middle. The chain's CDR3 is CASSANQGAYEQYF. Here the CDR3 DNA reads TGTGCCAGCAGCGCCAATCAGGGTGCCTACGAGCAGTACTTC. Full variable domain (rest looked up from reference TRBV9 and TRBJ2-7): DSGVTQTPKHLITATGQRVTLRCSPRSGDLSVYWYQQSLDQGLQFLIQYYNGEERAKGNILERFSAQQFPDLHSELNLSSLELGDSALYFCASSANQGAYEQYFGPGTRLTVT.

The V and J genes are TRBV2 and TRBJ1-4; 8 bases align to TRBD1. Germline trimming cut 7 bases from V and 6 bases from J; bases unmatched to any gene: 4. CDR3 size: 13 residues. Germline CDR1 is SNHLY and CDR2 is FYNNEI. The CDR3 here is CASKATGDEKLFF. The CDR3 region has the DNA TGTGCCAGCAAAGCGACAGGGGATGAAAAACTGTTTTTT.